What follows are 5 T cell receptor beta chains derived from one specimen sequenced in a study of T cells in Graves' hyperthyroidism and ophthalmopathy. From RNA transcripts, TCR beta CDR3 regions were amplified. With the HTBI primer set, the TCR CDR3 went through a first round of RT-PCR. From the multiplex PCR reads, TCRdb called clonotypes with MiXCR, one entry per CDR3 protein. The sample gives 95,000 to 100,000 distinct CDR3 sequences, about half of which show up once; 25% to 30% is in the top ten. The specimen sequenced was blood. These receptors all stem from a woman aged 40 to 50 with Graves' hyperthyroidism.

The chain joins TRBV7-8 to TRBJ2-3; no clear D. The germline V and J ends were trimmed by 1 base and 2 bases, with 10 bases remaining between them. The CDR3 is 15 residues long. Germline V lookup: CDR1 SGHVS, CDR2 FQNEAQ. The CDR3 loop reads CASSLGAAPTDTQYF. The CDR3 nucleotides read TGTGCCAGCAGCTTAGGGGCGGCTCCCACAGATACGCAGTATTTT.

In its sample, this clonotype was seen many times. V and J are TRBV28 and TRBJ2-5; unclear D gene. The length of the CDR3 is 13 residues. The germline V gene has CDR1 MDHEN and CDR2 SYDVKM. V lost 4 bases and J lost 5, with 11 bases in between. Written as DNA, the CDR3 is TGTGCCAGCAGTTCTGGCTCAAGGGAGACCCAGTACTTC. Translated: CASSSGSRETQYF. The full variable domain, its missing parts supplied by reference TRBV28 and TRBJ2-5, is DVKVTQSSRYLVKRTGEKVFLECVQDMDHENMFWYRQDPGLGLRLIYFSYDVKMKEKGDIPEGYSVSREKKERFSLILESASTNQTSMYLCASSSGSRETQYFGPGTRLLVL.

In the case of this clonotype: The germline gene is not matched at one end of the junction; a read error may be the cause. The V and J genes are TRBV10-3 and TRBJ1-6; D not resolved. The CDR3 extends over 15 amino acids. Germline V gene data show CDR1 as ENHRY and CDR2 as SYGVKD. CDR3 bases: TGTGCCATCAGTGGGGTGGTGGGGTCCAATTCACCCCTCCACTTC. Amino acids: CAISGVVGSNSPLHF.

Note on this clonotype: A much larger clone is a single base away; this may be a read error. The chain combines TRBV10-2 with TRBJ2-2, with 12 bases that match TRBD1. CDR3 length: 16 amino acids. Germline V gene sequence: CDR1 WSHSY, CDR2 SAAADI. The chain's CDR3 is CASSVRDRGRPGELSF. The CDR3 DNA reads TGCGCCAGCAGTGTTCGGGACAGGGGGCGACCCGGGGAGCTGTCTTTT.

On this clonotype: The junction departs from germline at one end; a sequencing error may be responsible. The chain links TRBV5-1 to TRBJ1-3; maybe TRBD1 (6 bases). CDR1 and CDR2 (germline): SGHRS, YFSETQ. CDR3 length: 16 amino acids. DNA of the CDR3: TGTGCCAGCAGCTTACAGGGAGGGACTGGCTTAAACACCATATATTTT. Residues: CASSLQGGTGLNTIYF.